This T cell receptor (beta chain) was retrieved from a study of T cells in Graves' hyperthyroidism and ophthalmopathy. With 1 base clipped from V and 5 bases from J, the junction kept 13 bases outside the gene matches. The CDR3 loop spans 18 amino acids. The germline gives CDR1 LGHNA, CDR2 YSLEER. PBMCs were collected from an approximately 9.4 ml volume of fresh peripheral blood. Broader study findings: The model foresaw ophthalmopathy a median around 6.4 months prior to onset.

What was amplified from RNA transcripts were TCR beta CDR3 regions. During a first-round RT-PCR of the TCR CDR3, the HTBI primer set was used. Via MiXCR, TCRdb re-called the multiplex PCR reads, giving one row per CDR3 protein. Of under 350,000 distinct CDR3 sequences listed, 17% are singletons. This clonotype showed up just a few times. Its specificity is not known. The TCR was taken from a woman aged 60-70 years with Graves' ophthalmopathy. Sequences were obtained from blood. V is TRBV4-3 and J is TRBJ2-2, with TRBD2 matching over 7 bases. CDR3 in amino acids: CASSQVRAAGVDTGELFF. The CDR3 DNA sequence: TGCGCCAGCAGCCAAGTTCGGGCGGCGGGAGTAGATACCGGGGAGCTGTTTTTT.